This entry describes one T cell receptor (beta chain). The sample is drawn from a study of human T cells and chemical hapten exposure. There are 12 residues in the CDR3. Per the germline V gene, CDR1 is MNHEY and CDR2 is SVGEGT. V was cut by 8 bases and J by 7 bases, with 12 bases left in between. Library preparation tagged each individual cDNA molecule with a unique molecular identifier. As originally analysed: Counting gave a median of around 96,000 TCRs per sample, with values ranging from about 20,000 to 750,000. TCRdb analysed the RACE reads with MiXCR anew, one entry per CDR3 protein. TCRdb's processing, not the study's, gives the V and J calls here. The sample lists approximately 97,000 distinct CDR3 sequences, around a quarter seen once, with about a tenth in the top ten. Regarding time point: patch test 3, about 24 weeks after DPC sensitization. Treatment described: therapeutic diphenylcyclopropenone sensitization with weekly scalp DPC.

The chain links TRBV6-2 or TRBV6-3 to TRBJ2-1, with D tentatively TRBD2 (5 bases). The material was whole blood, obtained in connection with sensitization to the hapten diphenylcyclopropenone (DPC). The sequence was obtained from a man in his forties with alopecia areata. Some clones in this sample may be carry-over from other donors' samples. The CDR3 DNA reads as TGTGCCAGCGGGAGAGTTTTGAATGAGCAGTTCTTC. Translating it yields CASGRVLNEQFF.